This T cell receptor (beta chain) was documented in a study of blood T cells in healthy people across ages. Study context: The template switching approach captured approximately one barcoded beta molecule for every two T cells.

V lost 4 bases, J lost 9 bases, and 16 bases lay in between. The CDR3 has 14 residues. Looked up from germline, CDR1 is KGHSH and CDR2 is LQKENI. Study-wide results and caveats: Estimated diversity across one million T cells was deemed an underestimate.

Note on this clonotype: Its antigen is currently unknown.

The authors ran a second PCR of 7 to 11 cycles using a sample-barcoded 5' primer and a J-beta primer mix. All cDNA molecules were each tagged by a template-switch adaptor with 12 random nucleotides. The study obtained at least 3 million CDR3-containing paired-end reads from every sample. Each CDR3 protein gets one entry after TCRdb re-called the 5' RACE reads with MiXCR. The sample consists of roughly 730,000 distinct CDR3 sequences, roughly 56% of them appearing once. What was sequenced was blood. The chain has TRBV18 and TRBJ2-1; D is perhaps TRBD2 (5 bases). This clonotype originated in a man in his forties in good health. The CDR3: CASSQELGLGEQFF. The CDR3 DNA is TGTGCCAGCTCACAGGAGCTTGGACTTGGTGAGCAGTTCTTC. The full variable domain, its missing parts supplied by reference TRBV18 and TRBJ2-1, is NAGVMQNPRHLVRRRGQEARLRCSPMKGHSHVYWYRQLPEEGLKFMVYLQKENIIDESGMPKERFSAEFPKEGPSILRIQQVVRGDSAAYFCASSQELGLGEQFFGPGTRLTVL.